This passage covers 29 T cell receptor beta chains from one sample sequenced in a study of T cell responses to AZD1222 COVID-19 vaccine. The protocol was immunoSEQ multiplex PCR, while the TCRdb copy is restricted to in-frame clones and leaves out a portion. The profile shows 150,000 to 200,000 clones, 85% to 95% of them singletons. The material was peripheral blood, obtained on day 0 of AZD1222 vaccination. The origin of the receptors is an adult in good health.

This sequence joins TRBV2 and TRBJ2-7, with 8 bases that match TRBD2. The CDR3 length is 14 residues. With V trimmed by 4 bases and J by 2 bases, 4 bases remained unmatched. CDR1 SNHLY and CDR2 FYNNEI come from the germline V gene. This CDR3 reads CASSGGGGPYEQYF. In nucleotides, the CDR3 is TGTGCCAGCAGTGGGGGCGGGGGGCCCTACGAGCAGTACTTC.

The chain joins TRBV6-5 to TRBJ1-1; TRBD1 might be the D (5 bases). V lost 8 bases to trimming and J lost 7 bases, with 17 bases between them. Germline CDR1 and CDR2: MNHEY and SVGAGI. CDR3 length: 13 residues. The CDR3 coding sequence is TGTGCCAGCGCTCTGGGGGAAAGTGTTGAAGCTTTCTTT. Translation: CASALGESVEAFF.

V and J are TRBV3-1 (or the pseudogene TRBV3-2) and TRBJ1-3, with D hard to call. This CDR3 has 16 amino acids. Germline CDR1 is LGHDT and CDR2 is YNNKEL (reference sequence). V was trimmed by 7 bases and J by 4 bases, leaving 20 bases between them. CDR3 DNA sequence: TGTGCCAGCACCCAGCGGGAGCTTCAGGAGGGAAACACCATATATTTT. Amino acids: CASTQRELQEGNTIYF.

This sequence joins TRBV19 and TRBJ1-4, with 7 bases matching TRBD1. The length of the CDR3 is 12 residues. In germline, CDR1 is LNHDA, CDR2 SQIVND (reference sequence). Trimming took 10 bases from V and 8 from J; bases not matched to a gene: 7. CDR3 sequence (DNA): TGTGCCACTAAAGGGACAGCCGAAAAACTGTTTTTT. As protein: CATKGTAEKLFF.

The chain uses TRBV4-3 and TRBJ2-2, with D perhaps matching TRBD1 or TRBD2 (5 bases each). CDR3 length: 16 residues. Between the trimmed V and J ends, which lost 0 bases and 1 base, there was a span of 9 bases. Germline CDR1 LGHNA, CDR2 YSLEER. Written as DNA, the CDR3 is TGCGCCAGCAGCCAAGAAGAGGGGAGGAACACCGGGGAGCTGTTTTTT. It encodes CASSQEEGRNTGELFF.

The chain is built from TRBV10-3 and TRBJ1-2; D uncertain. Germline V lookup: CDR1 ENHRY, CDR2 SYGVKD. The CDR3 spans 11 residues. Trimming stripped 7 bases from V and 3 bases from J, with 6 bases between. In DNA, the CDR3 is TGTGCCATCACAGGACACTATGGCTACACCTTC. It is translated as CAITGHYGYTF.

V usage is TRBV10-3 and J usage is TRBJ1-3; a weak D match, TRBD1 (5 bases). This CDR3 has 14 amino acids. Germline-derived CDR1 and CDR2 are ENHRY and SYGVKD. Trimming took 4 bases from V and 8 from J, leaving 15 bases between them. As DNA, the CDR3 is TGTGCCATCAGTGGCGAGGGAGAGGGGTACACCATATATTTT. Translating it yields CAISGEGEGYTIYF.

This chain joins TRBV13 and TRBJ2-1; possible D gene TRBD2, 6 bases. V was trimmed by 8 bases and J by 5 bases, leaving 25 bases between them. This CDR3 region has 17 residues. Germline CDR1 reads PRHDT; CDR2 reads FYEKMQ (reference sequence). In nucleotides, the CDR3 is TGTGCCAGCCATGGTCGCAGCGGGCTAAGCGAAAACAATGAGCAGTTCTTC. Translation: CASHGRSGLSENNEQFF.

V gene TRBV7-6 combines with J gene TRBJ2-1; D might be TRBD1 (5 bases). Germline V gives CDR1 SGHVS, CDR2 FNYEAQ. V was shortened by 5 bases and J by 1 base, with 9 bases between the two germline ends. The CDR3 consists of 14 residues. The CDR3 nucleotides are TGTGCCAGCAGCACAAGACAGTCCTACAATGAGCAGTTCTTC. This codes for CASSTRQSYNEQFF.

The rearrangement joins TRBV7-2 to TRBJ2-2; 8 bases are a match to TRBD2. With V trimmed by 0 bases and J by 3 bases, 12 bases remained unmatched. The CDR3 has 19 amino acids. Germline CDR1 is SGHTA and CDR2 is FQGNSA. In DNA, the CDR3 is TGTGCCAGCAGCTTAGCTTGGAACGGGGGGGCTAGGGACACCGGGGAGCTGTTTTTT. Translating gives CASSLAWNGGARDTGELFF.

The chain combines TRBV9 with TRBJ2-5; TRBD2 agrees at 8 bases. With V trimmed by 3 bases and J by 5 bases, 0 bases remained unmatched. The CDR3 runs to 12 residues. Germline CDR1 SGDLS, CDR2 YYNGEE. The CDR3 nucleotides read TGTGCCAGCAGCGCGGGGGGGGAGACCCAGTACTTC. It translates to CASSAGGETQYF.

In DNA, the CDR3 is TGTGCCATCAGTGAACCGACAGGCGCCGAGACCCAGTACTTC. It codes for CAISEPTGAETQYF. The chain is built from TRBV10-3 and TRBJ2-5; a possible D gene is TRBD1 (6 bases). The V gene lost 3 bases and the J gene lost 5 bases, with 13 bases spanning the gap. From germline, CDR1 is ENHRY and CDR2 SYGVKD. The CDR3 is 14 amino acids.

The chain is built from TRBV10-3 and TRBJ1-5; TRBD1 is a possible D gene (5 bases). The CDR3 has 13 residues. Trimming stripped 3 bases from V and 6 bases from J, with 9 bases between. Germline-derived CDR1 and CDR2 are ENHRY and SYGVKD. CDR3 coding DNA: TGTGCCATCAGTGAATCGGGGGTTCAGCCCCAGCATTTT. Encoded protein: CAISESGVQPQHF.

CDR3: CASSSLAGGWNEQFF. The CDR3 DNA follows: TGTGCCAGCAGCTCACTAGCGGGAGGATGGAATGAGCAGTTCTTC. The rearrangement joins TRBV7-9 to TRBJ2-1; 12 bases line up with TRBD2. The CDR3 consists of 15 residues. Germline CDR1 SEHNR, CDR2 FQNEAQ (reference sequence). Losses at the gene ends were 4 bases for V and 7 bases for J; bases not matched to a gene: 5.

This clone was seen once. J is TRBJ2-5 and V is TRBV5-4; D is possibly TRBD1 (8 bases). The V gene lost 4 bases and the J gene lost 2 bases, with 21 bases spanning the gap. The V gene's germline CDR1 is SGHNT and CDR2 YYREEE (reference sequence). The CDR3 contains 17 residues. CDR3 residues: CASSVRGRSSGQETQYF. CDR3 sequence (DNA): TGTGCCAGCAGCGTCAGGGGGCGGTCTAGCGGACAAGAGACCCAGTACTTC.

The chain carries TRBV5-1 and TRBJ2-7; no reliable D call. CDR3 length equals 14 residues. With 3 bases removed from V and 5 bases from J, the gap between germline ends came to 15 bases. Germline V CDR1 and CDR2: SGHRS, YFSETQ. CDR3 in amino acids: CASSYGAVSDEQYF. The DNA for the CDR3 is TGCGCCAGCAGCTATGGTGCAGTCTCGGACGAGCAGTACTTC. The full variable domain, rest sourced from reference TRBV5-1 and TRBJ2-7, is KAGVTQTPRYLIKTRGQQVTLSCSPISGHRSVSWYQQTPGQGLQFLFEYFSETQRNKGNFPGRFSGRQFSNSRSEMNVSTLELGDSALYLCASSYGAVSDEQYFGPGTRLTVT.

This clone showed up just once. DNA of the CDR3: TGTGCCAGCAACAACAGGGTTACCGGGGAGCTGTTTTTT. Encoded protein: CASNNRVTGELFF. This chain uses TRBV28 with TRBJ2-2; possible D gene TRBD1, 6 bases. The CDR3 loop spans 13 amino acids. V lost 7 bases and J lost 5, with 11 bases in between. Germline V gives CDR1 MDHEN, CDR2 SYDVKM.

The rearrangement uses TRBV24-1 and TRBJ1-1; 9 bases align to TRBD1. The trim removed 3 bases at V and 4 bases at J, leaving 2 bases unmatched. The CDR3 is 14 amino acids. Germline V lookup: CDR1 KGHDR, CDR2 SFDVKD. The CDR3 sequence is CATSDDRGSTEAFF. For the CDR3, the DNA is TGTGCCACCAGTGATGACAGGGGGAGCACTGAAGCTTTCTTT.

The chain uses TRBV2 and TRBJ2-5; the D is unclear. Trimming pared 3 bases from V and 4 bases from J, leaving 6 bases between. This CDR3 region has 12 residues. Germline assignment: CDR1 SNHLY and CDR2 FYNNEI. CDR3 residues: CASSDLGETQYF. The DNA for the CDR3 is TGTGCCAGCAGTGATCTCGGAGAGACCCAGTACTTC.

The chain has TRBV5-4 and TRBJ1-2, with D tentatively TRBD1 (6 bases). Per the germline V gene, CDR1 is SGHNT and CDR2 is YYREEE (reference sequence). The length of the CDR3 is 15 residues. Trimming cost V 3 bases and J 0 bases, with 12 bases left between them. In nucleotides, the CDR3 is TGTGCCAGCAGCTCCCTCGGACAGACTAACTATGGCTACACCTTC. Translating it yields CASSSLGQTNYGYTF.

Here the CDR3 reads CASSPREEVLNYGYTF. CDR3 sequence (DNA): TGTGCCAGCTCACCACGCGAGGAGGTTCTTAACTATGGCTACACCTTC. The chain uses TRBV18 and TRBJ1-2; D is ambiguous. The CDR3 contains 16 residues. The V gene's germline CDR1 is KGHSH and CDR2 LQKENI. The V end was cut by 1 base, the J end by 1 base, with 13 bases between.

The chain links TRBV9 to TRBJ1-1; no clear D. With 2 bases removed from V and 1 base from J, the gap between germline ends came to 6 bases. The germline V gene has CDR1 SGDLS and CDR2 YYNGEE. The length of the CDR3 is 13 residues. The CDR3 reads CASSVLGNTEAFF. The CDR3 nucleotides are TGTGCCAGCAGCGTGCTAGGGAACACTGAAGCTTTCTTT.

The chain couples TRBV30 to TRBJ1-5, with 7 bases that match TRBD1. The CDR3 is made up of 14 amino acids. Per germline, CDR1 GTSNPN and CDR2 SVGIG (reference sequence). J gave up 6 bases and V 4 bases, and 9 bases lay outside the gene matches. Here the CDR3 DNA reads TGTGCCTGGAAGAGACAGGGCCCCAGTCAGCCCCAGCATTTT. Amino acid sequence: CAWKRQGPSQPQHF. The variable domain in full, with the rest retrieved from reference TRBV30 and TRBJ1-5, is SQTIHQWPATLVQPVGSPLSLECTVEGTSNPNLYWYRQAAGRGLQLLFYSVGIGQISSEVPQNLSASRPQDRQFILSSKKLLLSDSGFYLCAWKRQGPSQPQHFGDGTRLSIL.

The V and J genes are TRBV5-6 and TRBJ1-3; D is perhaps TRBD1 (5 bases). Trimming stripped 4 bases from V and 4 bases from J, with 6 bases between. The CDR3 runs 12 residues. CDR1 is SGHDT, CDR2 YYEEEE, per germline. The CDR3: CASSPGGNTIYF. The CDR3 coding sequence is TGTGCCAGCAGCCCAGGGGGAAACACCATATATTTT.

The CDR3 nucleotides read TGTGCCAGCTCACTCGGACAGAATGAAAAACTGTTTTTT. Its protein is CASSLGQNEKLFF. The V and J genes are TRBV18 and TRBJ1-4, with D possibly TRBD1 on 6 matching bases. The CDR3 is made up of 13 amino acids. Per germline, CDR1 KGHSH and CDR2 LQKENI. V lost 4 bases to trimming and J lost 5 bases, with 8 bases between them.

V gene TRBV27 combines with J gene TRBJ1-1; D is possibly TRBD1 (6 bases). The CDR3 has 15 amino acids. The ends were cut back, 6 bases at V and 0 bases at J, with 14 bases in the middle. Germline V CDR1 and CDR2: MNHEY, SMNVEV (reference sequence). CDR3 protein: CASSNRQAMNTEAFF. CDR3 in DNA: TGTGCCAGCAGCAATCGACAGGCCATGAACACTGAAGCTTTCTTT.

V and J are TRBV9 and TRBJ1-2; D is undetermined. The CDR3 contains 13 residues. The germline gives CDR1 SGDLS, CDR2 YYNGEE. With 0 bases removed from V and 2 bases from J, the gap between germline ends came to 5 bases. CDR3 loop: CASSVGSNYGYTF. DNA for the CDR3: TGTGCCAGCAGCGTAGGGTCCAACTATGGCTACACCTTC.

The sample holds one count of this clone. V is TRBV27 and J is TRBJ2-1; perhaps TRBD2 as D (5 bases). This CDR3 region has 18 residues. Trimming cost V 1 base and J 3 bases, with 19 bases left between them. Germline V CDR1 and CDR2: MNHEY, SMNVEV (reference sequence). This CDR3 is CASSLYLAPESNYNEQFF. The CDR3 DNA reads as TGTGCCAGCAGTTTATACCTAGCTCCCGAAAGTAACTACAATGAGCAGTTCTTC.

The J gene is TRBJ1-5, the V gene TRBV18, with a weak D call TRBD1 (5 bases). Germline values: CDR1 KGHSH, CDR2 LQKENI. V shed 3 bases and J shed 0 bases, with 12 bases lying between them. The CDR3 has 16 residues. The CDR3 DNA sequence: TGTGCCAGCTCACCCACAGGCCCAAATAGCAATCAGCCCCAGCATTTT. Translated, it gives CASSPTGPNSNQPQHF.